The 11 T cell receptor beta chains below come from one sample, sequenced in a study of blood T cell repertoires in COVID-19. The protocol was immunoSEQ multiplex PCR, while the TCRdb copy is restricted to in-frame clones and leaves out a portion. This table has about 240,000 clones, approximately 78% appearing once. Specimen: peripheral blood. These receptors originate from an elderly woman with COVID-19, enrolled during active disease.

The chain couples TRBV18 to TRBJ2-1, with D uncertain. This CDR3 is built from 12 residues. Germline V CDR1 and CDR2: KGHSH, LQKENI. Trimming stripped 1 base from V and 10 bases from J, with 8 bases between. The CDR3 reads CASSPQPLEQFF. The CDR3 nucleotides read TGTGCCAGCTCACCACAGCCGCTAGAGCAGTTCTTC.

This clone was found once. This chain links TRBV19 with TRBJ1-2; 7 bases are a match to TRBD1. This CDR3 comprises 12 residues. From germline, CDR1 is LNHDA and CDR2 SQIVND (reference sequence). J was trimmed by 8 bases and V by 8 bases; bases with no gene match: 8. CDR3 bases: TGTGCCAGTGCCGGGACAGCCGGGGGCTACACCTTC. This translates into CASAGTAGGYTF.

This clone has only a few counts. The chain couples TRBV7-2 to TRBJ2-1; 9 nucleotides line up with TRBD2. V was clipped by 5 bases and J by 2 bases; unmatched bases: 4. CDR1 is SGHTA and CDR2 is FQGNSA in the germline V gene. This CDR3 spans 15 amino acids. Here the CDR3 reads CASSPLAGPYNEQFF. The CDR3 region has the DNA TGTGCCAGCAGCCCGCTAGCGGGACCCTACAATGAGCAGTTCTTC.

The chain couples TRBV19 to TRBJ2-3; TRBD2 aligns across 11 bases. Looked up from germline, CDR1 is LNHDA and CDR2 is SQIVND (reference sequence). CDR3 length: 15 residues. J gave up 6 bases and V 6 bases, and 8 bases lay outside the gene matches. The CDR3 is CASSPLLAGDDTQYF. CDR3 DNA sequence: TGTGCCAGTAGCCCCCTACTAGCGGGAGACGATACGCAGTATTTT.

The chain links TRBV18 to TRBJ2-1, with a tentative D call TRBD1 (5 bases). CDR1 is KGHSH, CDR2 LQKENI, per germline. The CDR3 is made up of 15 amino acids. V was cut by 2 bases and J by 0 bases, with 8 bases left in between. CDR3 sequence: CASSPGAISYNEQFF. The CDR3 DNA is TGTGCCAGCTCACCAGGGGCGATCTCCTACAATGAGCAGTTCTTC.

The chain links TRBV27 to TRBJ2-2; 9 nucleotides line up with TRBD2. The germline CDR1 and CDR2 sequences are MNHEY and SMNVEV (reference sequence). The CDR3 is 14 amino acids. Trimming removed 3 bases from V and 5 bases from J; junction bases left unmatched: 1. The CDR3, as DNA: TGTGCCAGCAGTTTGCTAGCGGGAACCGGGGAGCTGTTTTTT. Its protein product is CASSLLAGTGELFF.

The chain is built from TRBV15 and TRBJ2-5, with D possibly TRBD2 on 5 matching bases. Germline CDR1 reads LNHNV; CDR2 reads YYDKDF (reference sequence). This CDR3 is 14 amino acids long. V lost 1 base to trimming and J lost 3 bases, with 9 bases between them. This CDR3 is CATSRARAEETQYF. CDR3 in DNA: TGTGCCACCAGCAGAGCACGAGCGGAAGAGACCCAGTACTTC.

As to this clone: A clone one base away is much larger, so this may be a read error. V gene TRBV11-2 combines with J gene TRBJ1-2; TRBD1 aligns across 9 bases. The germline V gene has CDR1 SGHAT and CDR2 FQNNGV. V trimming: 5 bases; J trimming: 5 bases; junction bases outside the gene matches: 3. This CDR3 contains 13 residues. CDR3 loop: CASSPDRGYGYTF. CDR3 nucleotides: TGTGCCAGCAGCCCGGACAGGGGATATGGCTACACCTTC.

CDR3 in amino acids: CASSELGQPSTDTQYF. CDR3 bases: TGCGCCAGCAGTGAGTTGGGACAGCCCTCCACAGATACGCAGTATTTT. The chain joins TRBV10-1 to TRBJ2-3; 7 bases are shared with TRBD1. The CDR3 spans 16 residues. Trimming removed 1 base from V and 2 bases from J; junction bases left unmatched: 6. Germline V gene sequence: CDR1 WNHNN, CDR2 SYGVQD (reference sequence).

The rearrangement links TRBV7-3 to TRBJ2-7; D ambiguous. V was shortened by 2 bases and J by 1 base, with 21 bases between the two germline ends. Germline CDR1 and CDR2: SGHTA and FQGTGA. The CDR3 is 18 residues long. CDR3 DNA: TGTGCCAGCAGCTTAGAGTCGGCTTACAGCCCGTATTCCTACGAGCAGTACTTC. It encodes CASSLESAYSPYSYEQYF.

Comment on this clone: Its ends do not fully match the called genes, so a read error is possible. This chain joins TRBV30 and TRBJ1-2; 9 bases match TRBD1. CDR1 and CDR2 from the germline V gene are GTSNPN and SVGIG (reference sequence). The CDR3 spans 12 residues. This chain's CDR3 is CAGRDRADGYTF. The DNA of the CDR3 is TGTGCCGGGAGGGACAGGGCGGATGGCTACACCTTC.